This record looks at one T cell receptor beta chain sequence and its context. Profiling relied on immunoSEQ multiplex PCR, and the TCRdb table lists in-frame clones only, not all of them. The sample has about 190,000 clones, approximately 80% seen once. This sample is drawn from a study of blood T cell repertoires in COVID-19. Trimming removed 0 bases at V and 2 bases at J, with 10 bases between. Germline-derived CDR1 and CDR2 are LGHDT and YNNKEL (reference sequence). The CDR3 is 16 amino acids. This sequence joins TRBV3-1 (or the pseudogene TRBV3-2) and TRBJ2-2, with D unresolved. The clonotype was recovered from a man aged 45 to 65 who had recovered from COVID-19. The sample taken for sequencing was peripheral blood. The DNA of the CDR3 is TGTGCCAGCAGCCAAGATAGAGGAGAAAACACCGGGGAGCTGTTTTTT. Translating gives CASSQDRGENTGELFF.